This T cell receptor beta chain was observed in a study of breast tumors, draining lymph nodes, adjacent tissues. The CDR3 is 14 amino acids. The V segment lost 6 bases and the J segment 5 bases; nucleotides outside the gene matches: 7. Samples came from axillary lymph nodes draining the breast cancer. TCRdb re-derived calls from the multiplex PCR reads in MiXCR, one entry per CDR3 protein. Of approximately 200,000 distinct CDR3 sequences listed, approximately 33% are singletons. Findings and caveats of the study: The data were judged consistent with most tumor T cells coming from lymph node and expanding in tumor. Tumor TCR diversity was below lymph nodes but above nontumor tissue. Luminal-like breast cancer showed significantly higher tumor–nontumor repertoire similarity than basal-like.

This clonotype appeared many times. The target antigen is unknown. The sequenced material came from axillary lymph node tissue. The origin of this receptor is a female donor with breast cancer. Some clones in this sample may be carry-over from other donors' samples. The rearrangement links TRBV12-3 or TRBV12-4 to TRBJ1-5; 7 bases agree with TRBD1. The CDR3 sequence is CASSADRVDQPQHF. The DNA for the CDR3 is TGTGCCAGCAGCGCCGACAGGGTTGATCAGCCCCAGCATTTT.